Below are 23 T cell receptor beta chains sequenced from a single sample in a study of early T cells in non-severe SARS-CoV-2 infection (dated by TCRdb to about 2021). Library preparation was by 5' RACE. The listed sequencing device is NextSeq 500. TCRdb reanalyzed the raw reads on its own, using fastp at Q25 for trimming and MiXCR for clone calling, and kept in-frame beta chains. Each CDR3 protein appears once, grouped with its most common genes and DNA. Across this sample there are about 77,000 distinct CDR3 sequences, with around 16% seen only once. The top ten clonotypes cover approximately 2.9% of the sample. Sequenced material: whole blood. The receptors were sampled from an adult who was a healthcare worker with PCR-confirmed SARS-CoV-2 infection or an uninfected control (not recorded which).

This clonotype was recorded a few times. This chain links TRBV28 with TRBJ2-3, with D uncertain. CDR3 length: 15 residues. The V end was cut by 3 bases, the J end by 2 bases, with 12 bases between. Germline values: CDR1 MDHEN, CDR2 SYDVKM. CDR3 bases: TGTGCCAGCAGTTTGACAACGTCGATCACAGATACGCAGTATTTT. Protein: CASSLTTSITDTQYF. Full variable domain (rest looked up from reference TRBV28 and TRBJ2-3): DVKVTQSSRYLVKRTGEKVFLECVQDMDHENMFWYRQDPGLGLRLIYFSYDVKMKEKGDIPEGYSVSREKKERFSLILESASTNQTSMYLCASSLTTSITDTQYFGPGTRLTVL.

This sequence joins TRBV28 and TRBJ2-1, with 7 bases aligning to TRBD1. This CDR3 has 15 amino acids. The V gene's germline CDR1 is MDHEN and CDR2 SYDVKM. V gave up 2 bases and J gave up 6 bases; unmatched junction bases: 7. The CDR3 region is CASSLIRGSVNEQFF. CDR3 nucleotide sequence: TGTGCCAGCAGTTTAATCAGGGGGTCGGTCAATGAGCAGTTCTTC.

Remarks on this clonotype: At one boundary the junction diverges from the germline segment, which might be a read error. This chain uses TRBV9 with TRBJ1-2; D might be TRBD1 (6 bases). The CDR3 contains 15 residues. CDR1 is SGDLS, CDR2 YYNGEE, per germline. The CDR3 region is CASSVEPGANFGYTF. Here the CDR3 DNA reads TGTGCCAGCAGCGTAGAGCCGGGGGCGAACTTTGGCTACACCTTC.

The chain carries TRBV5-1 and TRBJ2-7; 7 positions match TRBD2. Germline loops: CDR1 SGHRS, CDR2 YFSETQ. Unmatched junction bases numbered 10, after V lost 4 bases and J lost 3 bases. The CDR3 contains 15 residues. The CDR3 spells CASSLWLRGDYEQYF. In DNA, the CDR3 is TGCGCCAGCAGCCTTTGGCTCCGGGGGGACTACGAGCAGTACTTC.

Only a few counts were recorded for this clonotype. V usage is TRBV10-3 and J usage is TRBJ2-1; 9 nucleotides align to TRBD2. J gave up 8 bases and V 0 bases, and 8 bases lay outside the gene matches. Germline V gene lookup returns CDR1 ENHRY and CDR2 SYGVKD. The CDR3 length is 16 residues. The CDR3 DNA sequence: TGTGCCATCAGTGAGTCGATGGCGGGAGGGTTCGATGAGCAGTTCTTC. Amino acids: CAISESMAGGFDEQFF.

The rearrangement links TRBV7-2 to TRBJ2-3; TRBD2 matches 9 bases. V gave up 5 bases and J gave up 5 bases; unmatched junction bases: 8. The germline V gene encodes CDR1 SGHTA and CDR2 FQGNSA. The CDR3 loop spans 15 amino acids. The CDR3 DNA reads as TGTGCCAGCAGCGAGGCCCTAGCGGGGAAAGATACGCAGTATTTT. Translating gives CASSEALAGKDTQYF. Looking up the rest from reference TRBV7-2 and TRBJ2-3 gives the full variable domain: GAGVSQSPSNKVTEKGKDVELRCDPISGHTALYWYRQSLGQGLEFLIYFQGNSAPDKSGLPSDRFSAERTGGSVSTLTIQRTQQEDSAVYLCASSEALAGKDTQYFGPGTRLTVL.

This clonotype was counted a few times. The V gene is TRBV15, the J gene TRBJ2-5, with D perhaps TRBD1 or TRBD2 (5 bases each). Germline assignment: CDR1 LNHNV and CDR2 YYDKDF (reference sequence). Trimming took off 3 bases at V and 1 base at J, with 12 bases between the two ends. The CDR3 has 15 residues. CDR3 DNA sequence: TGTGCCACCAGCAGCTATGGGGGATTCCAAGAGACCCAGTACTTC. Protein product: CATSSYGGFQETQYF. Looking up the rest from reference TRBV15 and TRBJ2-5 gives the full variable domain: DAMVIQNPRYQVTQFGKPVTLSCSQTLNHNVMYWYQQKSSQAPKLLFHYYDKDFNNEADTPDNFQSRRPNTSFCFLDIRSPGLGDTAMYLCATSSYGGFQETQYFGPGTRLLVL.

CDR3: CASSPLAGLNTGELFF. For the CDR3, the DNA is TGTGCCAGCAGCCCACTAGCGGGCTTGAACACCGGGGAGCTGTTTTTT. The chain uses TRBV11-2 and TRBJ2-2; 9 nucleotides match TRBD2. This CDR3 spans 16 amino acids. CDR1 and CDR2 (germline): SGHAT, FQNNGV. V was clipped by 5 bases and J by 1 base; unmatched bases: 5.

The sample holds a few counts of this clonotype. CDR3 region: CASRRTTGGTEAFF. CDR3 in DNA: TGTGCCAGCAGAAGAACGACAGGGGGCACTGAAGCTTTCTTT. The V call is TRBV2, the J call TRBJ1-1; TRBD1 matches at 9 bases. Germline CDR1 SNHLY, CDR2 FYNNEI. This CDR3 is 14 amino acids long. V was pared by 6 bases and J by 4 bases, with 6 bases of the junction left unmatched.

This clonotype occurred a few times. The chain couples TRBV19 to TRBJ1-5; D ambiguous. This CDR3 region has 13 residues. The V end was cut by 6 bases, the J end by 5 bases, with 11 bases between. Germline lookup yields CDR1 LNHDA and CDR2 SQIVND (reference sequence). The CDR3 nucleotides read TGTGCCAGTAGCCAGATAGCGGATCAGCCCCAGCATTTT. Amino acids: CASSQIADQPQHF. The full variable domain, its missing parts supplied by reference TRBV19 and TRBJ1-5, is DGGITQSPKYLFRKEGQNVTLSCEQNLNHDAMYWYRQDPGQGLRLIYYSQIVNDFQKGDIAEGYSVSREKKESFPLTVTSAQKNPTAFYLCASSQIADQPQHFGDGTRLSIL.

Details on this clonotype: With a much larger clone just one base away, this may be a read error. V and J are TRBV9 and TRBJ1-2; D ambiguous. V lost 4 bases, J lost 5 bases, and 12 bases lay in between. Germline V gives CDR1 SGDLS, CDR2 YYNGEE. The CDR3 has 13 amino acids. The CDR3 loop reads CASSLTEFYGYTF. The CDR3 coding sequence is TGTGCCAGCAGCTTAACAGAGTTTTATGGCTACACCTTC.

CDR3 nucleotide sequence: TGTGCCAGTATGAGGAGGGGGGCCACAGATACGCAGTATTTT. This gives the protein CASMRRGATDTQYF. The rearrangement uses TRBV19 and TRBJ2-3, with D tentatively TRBD1 or TRBD2 (6 bases each). Trimming removed 7 bases from V and 2 bases from J, with 13 bases in between. This CDR3 has 14 amino acids. Per the germline V gene, CDR1 is LNHDA and CDR2 is SQIVND (reference sequence).

This clonotype was observed a few times. This rearrangement joins TRBV12-3 or TRBV12-4 to TRBJ1-2, with a tentative D call TRBD1 (5 bases). This CDR3 contains 14 residues. Trimming stripped 6 bases from V and 6 bases from J, with 17 bases between. The CDR3 DNA reads TGTGCCAGCAGCCCAGGGACGGAAGGCCATGGCTACACCTTC. Protein product: CASSPGTEGHGYTF.

The rearrangement links TRBV20-1 to TRBJ2-3; D gene uncertain. There are 10 residues in the CDR3. Trimming shortened V by 8 bases and J by 2 bases, and 5 bases separated the two germline ends. CDR1 and CDR2 from the germline V gene are DFQATT and SNEGSKA (reference sequence). CDR3 sequence reads: CSPATDTQYF. The CDR3 DNA reads as TGCAGTCCCGCCACAGATACGCAGTATTTT.

This clonotype was recorded a few times. The chain carries TRBV11-2 and TRBJ2-1, with 9 bases identical to TRBD1. Germline CDR1 is SGHAT and CDR2 is FQNNGV. There are 13 residues in the CDR3. Germline trimming cut 5 bases from V and 10 bases from J; bases unmatched to any gene: 6. The CDR3 sequence is CASSNTGGREQFF. CDR3 DNA sequence: TGTGCCAGCAGCAACACAGGGGGCAGGGAGCAGTTCTTC.

This chain joins TRBV6-1 and TRBJ1-2; TRBD1 matches at 7 bases. CDR1 is MNHNS, CDR2 SASEGT, per germline. This CDR3 region has 14 residues. V lost 4 bases to trimming and J lost 4 bases; unmatched junction nucleotides: 6. The CDR3 loop reads CASSVGGQLYGYTF. DNA of the CDR3: TGTGCCAGCAGTGTTGGGGGACAGCTCTATGGCTACACCTTC.

This clonotype was seen more than once but under ten times. The chain recombines TRBV3-1 with TRBJ2-3; possibly TRBD2 for D (6 bases). Trimming shortened V by 1 base and J by 1 base, and 9 bases separated the two germline ends. The CDR3 contains 15 residues. Germline CDR1 and CDR2: LGHDT and YNNKEL (reference sequence). The DNA for the CDR3 is TGTGCCAGCAGCCAAGCCCAGCGGGGCACAGATACGCAGTATTTT. Translated, it gives CASSQAQRGTDTQYF.

This chain links TRBV7-9 with TRBJ2-7; D call uncertain. V lost 6 bases and J lost 5, with 11 bases in between. The CDR3 spans 12 residues. Germline CDR1 and CDR2: SEHNR and FQNEAQ (reference sequence). DNA for the CDR3: TGTGCCAGCAGTGGGGTAGATCACGAGCAGTACTTC. Its translation is CASSGVDHEQYF.

V and J are TRBV27 and TRBJ2-7, with 8 bases identical to TRBD2. Trimming took 0 bases from V and 5 from J; bases not matched to a gene: 3. The CDR3 is 14 amino acids. The germline gives CDR1 MNHEY, CDR2 SMNVEV (reference sequence). Here the CDR3 DNA reads TGTGCCAGCAGTTTATCGCCGGGAGGGCACGAGCAGTACTTC. Translation: CASSLSPGGHEQYF.

The chain carries TRBV5-1 and TRBJ2-2; 8 nucleotides line up with TRBD2. This CDR3 has 15 residues. J lost 5 bases, V lost 2 bases, and 5 bases had no gene match. Per the germline V gene, CDR1 is SGHRS and CDR2 is YFSETQ. CDR3 in amino acids: CASSLGVAGTGELFF. CDR3 bases: TGCGCCAGCAGCTTAGGGGTAGCGGGAACCGGGGAGCTGTTTTTT.

This clonotype was counted between two and nine times. Its ends do not fully match the called genes, so a read error is possible. The chain employs TRBV7-7 and TRBJ2-1; 7 bases fit TRBD2. Germline CDR1 reads SSHAT; CDR2 reads FNYEAQ (reference sequence). The CDR3 spans 15 residues. Here the CDR3 DNA reads TGTGCTAGCAGCTTGGGGGACTATGCATTGAATGAGCAGTTCTTC. Residues: CASSLGDYALNEQFF.

This clonotype turned up a few times. The rearrangement joins TRBV3-1 to TRBJ2-7, with 7 bases aligning to TRBD2. Germline trimming cut 3 bases from V and 6 bases from J; bases unmatched to any gene: 2. The CDR3 loop spans 12 amino acids. CDR1 is LGHDT and CDR2 is YNNKEL in the germline V gene (reference sequence). CDR3 region: CASSHTGGEQYF. The CDR3 coding sequence is TGTGCCAGCAGCCACACGGGGGGCGAGCAGTACTTC.

This clonotype was recorded a few times. The V and J genes are TRBV7-9 and TRBJ2-1, with D maybe TRBD2 (6 bases). V lost 7 bases and J 4 bases, leaving 20 bases between the germline ends. The CDR3 is 16 amino acids. Germline V gene data show CDR1 as SEHNR and CDR2 as FQNEAQ (reference sequence). The CDR3 DNA sequence: TGTGCCAGCACCCCGTCCGGGACTCCGAAGTACAATGAGCAGTTCTTC. Translated: CASTPSGTPKYNEQFF.